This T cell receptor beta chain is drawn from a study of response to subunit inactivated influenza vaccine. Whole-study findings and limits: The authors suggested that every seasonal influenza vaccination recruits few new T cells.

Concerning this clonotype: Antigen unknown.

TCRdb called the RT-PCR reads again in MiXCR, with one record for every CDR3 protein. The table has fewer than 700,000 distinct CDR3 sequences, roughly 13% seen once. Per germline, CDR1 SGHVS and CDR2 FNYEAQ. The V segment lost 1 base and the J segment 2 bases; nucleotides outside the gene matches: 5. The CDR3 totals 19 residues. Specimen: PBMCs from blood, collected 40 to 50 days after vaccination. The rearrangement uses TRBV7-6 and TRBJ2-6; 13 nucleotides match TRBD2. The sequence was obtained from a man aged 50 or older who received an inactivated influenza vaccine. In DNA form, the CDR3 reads TGTGCCAGCAGCTTAGGTCCACTAGCGGGAGGGACTGGGGCCAACGTCCTGACTTTC. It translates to CASSLGPLAGGTGANVLTF.